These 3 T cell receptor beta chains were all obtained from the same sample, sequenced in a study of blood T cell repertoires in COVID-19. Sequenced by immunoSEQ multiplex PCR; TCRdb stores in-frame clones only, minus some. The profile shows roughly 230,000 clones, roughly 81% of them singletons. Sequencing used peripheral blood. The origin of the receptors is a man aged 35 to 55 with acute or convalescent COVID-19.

The CDR3 is CASSLGTGGFSSYNSPLHF. CDR3 DNA: TGTGCCAGCAGTTTAGGGACAGGGGGCTTCAGCTCCTATAATTCACCCCTCCACTTT. The chain joins TRBV27 to TRBJ1-6; 12 bases match TRBD1. CDR3 length: 19 amino acids. The V gene end was trimmed by 2 bases and the J gene end by 0 bases; junction bases not matched to a gene: 5. Germline lookup yields CDR1 MNHEY and CDR2 SMNVEV (reference sequence).

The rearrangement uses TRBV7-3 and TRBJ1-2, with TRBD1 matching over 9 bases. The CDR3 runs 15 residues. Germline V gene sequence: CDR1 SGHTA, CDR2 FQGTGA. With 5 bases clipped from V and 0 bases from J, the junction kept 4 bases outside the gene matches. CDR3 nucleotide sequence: TGTGCCAGCAGCCCGGACAGGGGTACTAACTATGGCTACACCTTC. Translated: CASSPDRGTNYGYTF.

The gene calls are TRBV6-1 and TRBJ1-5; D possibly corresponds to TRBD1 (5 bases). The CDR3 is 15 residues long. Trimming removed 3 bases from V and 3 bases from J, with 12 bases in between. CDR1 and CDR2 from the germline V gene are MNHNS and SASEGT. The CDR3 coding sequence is TGTGCCAGCAGTGATTGGGGAGGGGCCAATCAGCCCCAGCATTTT. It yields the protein CASSDWGGANQPQHF.